This T cell receptor beta chain was profiled in a study of T-cell reconstitution after alpha-beta-depleted transplantation in children. With 3 bases removed from V and 2 bases from J, the gap between germline ends came to 17 bases. Germline V gene data show CDR1 as SGHVS and CDR2 as FQNEAQ. CDR3 size: 18 residues. This sample's TCRbeta library carried unique molecular identifier barcodes. TCRdb ran MiXCR on the PCR reads and lists one entry per CDR3 protein. The data hold around 600,000 distinct CDR3 sequences, with about 10% observed a single time. The sequence was collected from a human donor who donated a stem cell graft to a child with acute myeloid leukemia. The source was PBMCs from the stem cell graft donor, collected from the stem cell graft. The chain combines TRBV7-8 with TRBJ1-6; tentative D call: TRBD1 (6 bases). In DNA form, the CDR3 reads TGTGCCAGCAGCTTGACGAGAACAGGGTCCACCTATAATTCACCCCTCCACTTT. Translating gives CASSLTRTGSTYNSPLHF.